This T cell receptor (beta chain) was retrieved from a study of blood T cell repertoires in COVID-19. The CDR3 runs to 17 residues. The V gene's germline CDR1 is LNHDA and CDR2 SQIVND (reference sequence). The V end was cut by 5 bases, the J end by 5 bases, with 19 bases between. Repertoires were generated with immunoSEQ multiplex PCR, while TCRdb's copy carries only in-frame clones and drops some. The sample lists 350,000 to 400,000 clones, 88% occurring once. The source of this sequence is a woman under 40 with acute COVID-19. The chain is built from TRBV19 and TRBJ1-6; the D gene is possibly TRBD1 (5 bases). The sample taken for sequencing was PBMCs or T cells enriched from blood (not recorded which). CDR3 DNA sequence: TGTGCCAGTAGTCCCCGGGGGGGTCTCCTCGATAATTCACCCCTCCACTTT. This translates into CASSPRGGLLDNSPLHF. The variable domain in full, with the rest retrieved from reference TRBV19 and TRBJ1-6, is DGGITQSPKYLFRKEGQNVTLSCEQNLNHDAMYWYRQDPGQGLRLIYYSQIVNDFQKGDIAEGYSVSREKKESFPLTVTSAQKNPTAFYLCASSPRGGLLDNSPLHFGNGTRLTVT.